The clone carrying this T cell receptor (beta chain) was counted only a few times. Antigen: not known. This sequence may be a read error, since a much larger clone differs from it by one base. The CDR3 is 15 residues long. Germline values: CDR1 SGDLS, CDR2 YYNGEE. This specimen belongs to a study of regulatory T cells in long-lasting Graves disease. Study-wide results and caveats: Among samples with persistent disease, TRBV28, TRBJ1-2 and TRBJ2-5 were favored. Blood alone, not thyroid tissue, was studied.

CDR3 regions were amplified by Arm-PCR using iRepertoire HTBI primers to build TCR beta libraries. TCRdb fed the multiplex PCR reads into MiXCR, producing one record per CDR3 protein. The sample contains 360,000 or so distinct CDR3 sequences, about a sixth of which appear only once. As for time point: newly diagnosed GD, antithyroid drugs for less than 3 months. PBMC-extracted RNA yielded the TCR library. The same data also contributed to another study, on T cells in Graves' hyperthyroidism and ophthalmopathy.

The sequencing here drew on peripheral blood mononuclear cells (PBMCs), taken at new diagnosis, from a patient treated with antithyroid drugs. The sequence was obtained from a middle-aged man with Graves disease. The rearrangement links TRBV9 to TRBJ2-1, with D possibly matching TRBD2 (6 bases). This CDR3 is CASTPRGSSYDEQFF. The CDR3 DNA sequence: TGTGCCAGCACCCCCCGGGGGAGCTCCTACGATGAGCAGTTCTTC.